The rows below give T cell receptor beta chains drawn from one sample of a study of blood T cell repertoires in COVID-19. Profiled with immunoSEQ multiplex PCR; TCRdb holds only in-frame clones, not every one. The table has approximately 150,000 clones, about 87% seen once; the top ten hold roughly 1.5%. Material: peripheral blood. These receptors originate from a woman between 45 and 65 years old with acute or convalescent COVID-19. The CDR3 runs from the conserved cysteine through the conserved F or W. D genes are given only for firm matches. The size of a clone is reported for some rows only, either as once, few or many, or as a class for expanded clones.

size,D,V,J,DNA,CDR3
.,.,TRBV19,TRBJ1-4,TGTGCCAGTAGTACCCAGTTTAATGAAAAACTGTTTTTT,CASSTQFNEKLFF
.,.,TRBV7-2,TRBJ2-1,TGTGCCAGCAGCTTATATCCGGACGGGAGCCGCAATGAGCAGTTCTTC,CASSLYPDGSRNEQFF
.,.,TRBV6-1,TRBJ1-1,TGTGCCAGCAGTGAAGGTGAGGGCGAGCTGAACACTGAAGCTTTCTTT,CASSEGEGELNTEAFF
.,TRBD2,TRBV5-1,TRBJ2-3,TGCGCCAGCAGCTTGTCGGGCGGGGGGCCAGATACGCAGTATTTT,CASSLSGGGPDTQYF
.,TRBD2,TRBV7-2,TRBJ2-3,TGTGCCAGCAGCCCGCGAGGGGCGGGGGGGCTAGCAGATACGCAGTATTTT,CASSPRGAGGLADTQYF
once,.,TRBV6-5,TRBJ1-5,TGTGCCAGCAGTTACTCCGGAGGGAATCAGCCCCAGCATTTT,CASSYSGGNQPQHF
.,TRBD1,TRBV18,TRBJ2-1,TGTGCCAGCTCACCCGGACAGGGGGCTTTTGATGAGCAGTTCTTC,CASSPGQGAFDEQFF
.,TRBD2,TRBV13,TRBJ2-7,TGTGCCAGCAGCCTGCGACTAGCGGGAGTCTACGAGCAGTACTTC,CASSLRLAGVYEQYF
.,TRBD1,TRBV30,TRBJ1-1,TGTGCCAGGACAGGGCCGGGGAACACTGAAGCTTTCTTT,CARTGPGNTEAFF
.,.,TRBV6-5,TRBJ1-1,TGTGCCAGCACCCGAGGCCCGGGAGAAACTGAAGCTTTCTTT,CASTRGPGETEAFF
.,TRBD2,TRBV27,TRBJ2-7,TGTGCCAGCAGTTCACCGGGACTAGCGGGGGCCCTCGAGCAGTACTTC,CASSSPGLAGALEQYF
.,TRBD1,TRBV3-1/TRBV3-2,TRBJ2-6,TGTGCCAGCAGCCAAGGACAGGGGGCTGCCAACGTCCTGACTTTC,CASSQGQGAANVLTF
few,TRBD1,TRBV5-4,TRBJ1-1,TGTGCCAGCAGCAAGGACAGGGCTAGTGCTGAAGCTTTCTTT,CASSKDRASAEAFF